The T cell receptor beta chain described here comes from a study of preoperative IRX-2 immunotherapy in early breast cancer. As to treatment: preoperative locoregional IRX-2 cytokine immunotherapy. This phase Ib study tested locoregional IRX-2 cytokine immunotherapy given before surgery. The method was immunoSEQ multiplex PCR; TCRdb's version includes in-frame clones alone and lacks a portion of them. The sample records approximately 100,000 clones, roughly 90% being singletons. Germline-derived CDR1 and CDR2 are MDHEN and SYDVKM. The CDR3 length is 13 residues. The trim removed 8 bases at V and 3 bases at J, leaving 1 base unmatched.

This receptor was taken from a human donor with breast cancer. V usage is TRBV28 and J usage is TRBJ2-7; 13 positions match TRBD2. The sample in question was tumor tissue, obtained after IRX-2 immunotherapy. CDR3 residues: CASGTSGIYEQYF. CDR3 bases: TGTGCCAGCGGGACTAGCGGGATCTACGAGCAGTACTTC.